The rows below give T cell receptor beta chains drawn from one sample of a study of OX40 agonist ivuxolimab in advanced cancers. The data were produced by immunoSEQ multiplex PCR, yet TCRdb's version contains in-frame clones alone and is incomplete. The repertoire holds under 35,000 clones, with approximately 84% as singletons. Sequenced here: CD4+ or CD8+ T cells sorted from blood, sampled in a trial of the OX40 agonist ivuxolimab. Source of these receptors: an adult with an advanced solid tumor such as melanoma, head and neck, liver or kidney cancer. CDR3s include the opening cysteine and the closing phenylalanine or tryptophan. A D gene is named only where the DNA matches it firmly. Size tells how often a clone was seen (once, few, many) or the class of an expanded clone, and some rows leave it out.

TRBV28,-,-,TRBJ2-6,TGTGCCAGCAGTCTGTCCCCCAGGGGACCGATTGGGGCCAACGTCCTGACTTTC,CASSLSPRGPIGANVLTF
TRBV27,-,-,TRBJ1-2,TGTGCCAGCAGTCCCCTTCTAGGGGGCTACACCTTC,CASSPLLGGYTF
TRBV7-3,-,-,TRBJ2-1,TGTGCCAGCAGCTTAACGTCGAGGAATGAGCAGTTCTTC,CASSLTSRNEQFF
TRBV6-4,-,TRBD2,TRBJ2-3,TGTGCCAGCAGTGACGGCGGGGGGGCTACAGATACGCAGTATTTT,CASSDGGGATDTQYF
TRBV4-1,-,-,TRBJ2-7,TGCGCCAGCAGCCATCCTCGTAGCTACGAGCAGTACTTC,CASSHPRSYEQYF
TRBV13,-,-,TRBJ2-7,TGTGCCAGCAGCTTACGCGGCGAGCAGTACTTC,CASSLRGEQYF
TRBV7-9,-,-,TRBJ1-2,TGTGCCAGCAGCTTCTCGACAGGAAGCAACTATGGCTACACCTTC,CASSFSTGSNYGYTF
TRBV4-3,-,TRBD2,TRBJ2-1,TGCGCCAGCAGCCTGTATAGCGGGGGGGCCGACAATGAGCAGTTCTTC,CASSLYSGGADNEQFF
TRBV19,-,TRBD2,TRBJ2-7,TGTGCCAGTAGTACAGGACTAGCGGGGTCCTACGAGCAGTACTTC,CASSTGLAGSYEQYF
TRBV6-6,-,-,TRBJ2-6,TGTGCCAGCAGTCCGCGAGACCTCTCCGGGGCCAACGTCCTGACTTTC,CASSPRDLSGANVLTF
TRBV5-1,-,TRBD1,TRBJ1-6,TGCGCCAGCAGCAGTGGGACAGCCGCTGCCTATAATTCACCCCTCCACTTT,CASSSGTAAAYNSPLHF
TRBV27,-,-,TRBJ2-5,TGTGCCAGCAGTCCTTCGTCTGGCTTGGAGACCCAGTACTTC,CASSPSSGLETQYF
TRBV6-6,-,-,TRBJ1-1,TGTGCCAGCAGGACAGACAGCAACACTGAAGCTTTCTTT,CASRTDSNTEAFF
TRBV28,-,-,TRBJ2-7,TGTGCCAGCAGAGTCGAAGGGGCGCGGTACGAGCAGTACTTC,CASRVEGARYEQYF
TRBV11-3,-,TRBD2,TRBJ2-7,TGTGCCAGCAGCTTACCGGGGGGGGCCCTAGCTTACGAGCAGTACTTC,CASSLPGGALAYEQYF
TRBV28,-,-,TRBJ2-7,TGTGCCAGCAGTTCCCACCTCTACGAGCAGCACTTC,CASSSHLYEQHF
TRBV2,-,-,TRBJ1-1,TGTGCCAGCAGTGGTCGAGCAGGCATGAACACTGAAGCTTTCTTT,CASSGRAGMNTEAFF
TRBV18,-,-,TRBJ2-7,TGTGCCAGCTCACCACTCGAACTCAGGGACGGCGAGCAGTACTTC,CASSPLELRDGEQYF
TRBV6-5,-,TRBD2,TRBJ2-7,TGTGCCAGCAGTTACTCAGCGGGGGCTGCTAACGAGCAGTACTTC,CASSYSAGAANEQYF
TRBV27,-,-,TRBJ2-7,TGTGCCAGCAGTGGGGGGCCCGAGCAGTACTTC,CASSGGPEQYF
TRBV2,-,TRBD2,TRBJ2-2,TGTGCCAGCAGTGAAGAAGCGGGGAGGTATTCCGGGGAGCTGTTTTTT,CASSEEAGRYSGELFF
TRBV29-1,few,-,TRBJ2-1,TGCAGCGTACCGGGTTATGGGAAAGGGGAGCAGTTCTTC,CSVPGYGKGEQFF
TRBV15,once,TRBD1,TRBJ1-4,TGTGCCACCAGCAGTGACAGGGGGCGAGGTGAAAAACTGTTTTTT,CATSSDRGRGEKLFF
TRBV5-6,-,TRBD1,TRBJ2-1,TGTGCCAGCAGCGGGACAGAGGATCCCTACAATGAGCAGTTCTTC,CASSGTEDPYNEQFF
TRBV7-9,-,TRBD1,TRBJ2-7,TGTGCCAGCAGCTACCCGACAGGGTTGAGCTCCTACGAGCAGTACTTC,CASSYPTGLSSYEQYF
TRBV5-6,-,TRBD2,TRBJ2-7,TGTGCCAGCAGCTTTGCCACGGTGGGGATTAGCGGGCCCTTGTACTTC,CASSFATVGISGPLYF
TRBV18,-,-,TRBJ2-7,TGTGCCAGCTCACCGGGAACCGACGAGCAGTACTTC,CASSPGTDEQYF
TRBV28,-,TRBD2,TRBJ2-1,TGTGCCAGCAGTTTAGGGGTAGCGGGTTGGGATGAGCAGTTCTTC,CASSLGVAGWDEQFF
TRBV29-1,-,TRBD2,TRBJ2-1,TGCAGCGTTGCGGGGGGGGACCTAGCGGGGGGTAACTCCTACAATGAGCAGTTCTTC,CSVAGGDLAGGNSYNEQFF
TRBV10-1,-,-,TRBJ2-7,TGCGCCAGCAGTGGGACGGATTCCTACGAGCAGTACTTC,CASSGTDSYEQYF
TRBV7-8,-,TRBD1,TRBJ1-1,TGTGCCAGCAGCTTATCGGGACAGGGGGCCTACACTGAAGCTTTCTTT,CASSLSGQGAYTEAFF
TRBV4-1,few,TRBD2,TRBJ2-2,TGCGCCAGCAGCTATGACGCGACTAGCGGGGGGTCCACCGGGGAGCTGTTTTTT,CASSYDATSGGSTGELFF
TRBV5-6,once,-,TRBJ1-4,TGTGCCAGCAGCTTCCTAGGAAGAACCGGGACATTGAATGAAAAACTGTTTTTT,CASSFLGRTGTLNEKLFF
TRBV7-2,-,-,TRBJ1-1,TGTGCCAGCAGCTTAGCGTCAGGGGCCACTGAAGCTTTCTTT,CASSLASGATEAFF
TRBV28,-,-,TRBJ2-7,TGTGCCAGCAGTCCCATTGCACAGTTCCACGAGCAGTACTTC,CASSPIAQFHEQYF
TRBV5-8,-,-,TRBJ2-2,TGTGCCAGCAGCACAGGGTTCGGCAGGACCGGGGAGCTGTTTTTT,CASSTGFGRTGELFF
TRBV13,-,-,TRBJ1-4,TGTGCCAGCAGCGCAGGGACGGAGAGAGGCGGTGAAAAACTGTTTTTT,CASSAGTERGGEKLFF
TRBV19,once,-,TRBJ1-5,TGTGCCAGTAGTATGAAGGGTCTGGGTCAGCCCCAGCATTTT,CASSMKGLGQPQHF
TRBV13,-,TRBD1,TRBJ2-5,TGTGCCAGCAGCTTAGTAGGGACAGAGAGCCAAGAGACCCAGTACTTC,CASSLVGTESQETQYF
TRBV19,-,-,TRBJ2-7,TGTGCCAGTAGTATAGAAGGGGGATACGAGCAGTACTTC,CASSIEGGYEQYF
TRBV7-9,-,TRBD1,TRBJ2-7,TGTGCCGCCTCCGGGGACAGGGGCAACGAGCAGTACTTC,CAASGDRGNEQYF
TRBV27,-,-,TRBJ1-4,TGTGCCAGCAGTTTTTTAAAGGATGAAAAACTGTTTTTT,CASSFLKDEKLFF
TRBV7-9,-,TRBD2,TRBJ2-1,TGTGCCAGCAGCTTAGGAACTAGCGGGGGCCCCAACGAGCAGTTCTTC,CASSLGTSGGPNEQFF
TRBV28,-,TRBD1,TRBJ1-1,TGTGCCAGCAGTTTAAAGAGGGACAGAGCTTTCTTT,CASSLKRDRAFF
TRBV28,-,-,TRBJ2-4,TGTGCCAGCAGTCCAGGACAGTCTAACATTCAGTACTTC,CASSPGQSNIQYF
TRBV28,-,-,TRBJ1-2,TGTGCCAGCAAGGAGTCCCTCTATGGCTACACCTTC,CASKESLYGYTF
TRBV5-6,-,-,TRBJ2-1,TGTGCCAGCAGCCCTGGAGACAGGAAGTACAATGAGCAGTTCTTC,CASSPGDRKYNEQFF
TRBV2,-,-,TRBJ2-7,TGTGCCAGCAGTGGGGGTCCAGGAGCGGCAAGCTCCTACGAGCAGTACTTC,CASSGGPGAASSYEQYF
TRBV19,medium-sized,TRBD1,TRBJ2-7,TGTGCCAGTAGTATGGGGACAGCTTCCTACGAGCAGTACTTC,CASSMGTASYEQYF